This paragraph covers one TCR beta chain sequence. What this receptor recognizes is not known. Qualities for individual bases were not recorded, and no much larger clone is one base off. Using the deep immunoSEQ assay, multiplex PCR amplified TCR CDR3 regions from genomic DNA. Extracted genomic DNA from each cell subset was distributed evenly across all wells of several immunoSEQ 96-well plates, and each plate was treated as a replicate. For sorted subsets, approximately 200 ng of genomic DNA, equivalent to 25,000 to 35,000 T cell genomes, went into each replicate PCR. Purified libraries were measured with a Qubit 3.0 fluorometer, size-checked on a Bioanalyzer 2100, and measured again with the KAPA Library Quantification kit. A separate single-read 150-cycle Illumina NextSeq 550 flow cell was used to sequence each immunoSEQ 96-well plate. Per the authors' processing: Because the immunoSEQ output held only junctional sequences and lacked quality scores, the filtering could not match the filtering applied to full-length reads. To assign V/J genes and CDR3, sequences were annotated against IMGT germline references using PyIR, a Python wrapper for IgBLAST v1.9. Any read was removed if the V/J assignment was weak (E-value above 1e-6), the CDR3 was missing, or the read contained stop codons, out-of-frame junctions, or ambiguous translated residues. A V3J clonotype was defined by an identical inferred V gene, J gene, and CDR3 amino acid sequence. Percentage overlap between repertoires was calculated by dividing the number of shared unique clonotypes by the size of the smaller repertoire. Richness of each repertoire was evaluated using RTK rarefaction, the Chao1 estimator, and Recon v2.1 estimates of unobserved clonotypes. Generation probabilities for all TCRbeta clonotypes obtained by the gDNA method from a few donors were computed using OLGA. This is the immuneACCESS table as TCRdb keeps it, with only in-frame sequences that have V and J called. A part of the clones is gone; compared with another copy, unresolved V genes explain less than half, and the rest is unexplained. That table is the source of V, J and clone size, and D and trimming were worked out from the DNA. The sample includes about 2.3 million clones, with 92% observed a single time. Together, the top ten hold 0.37% of the sample.

The sample comes from a study of shared clonotypes between healthy human individuals (dated by TCRdb to between 2020 and 2021). With respect to the entire study: The cohort comprised two women and a few men aged 18 to 49 years. Leukapheresis yielded between about 0.9 and 8.9 billion PBMCs per donor. For each donor, CD4 naive and CD4 memory were each given three plates, CD8 naive was given two plates, and CD8 memory was given one plate. To increase sequencing depth and limit assay-specific biases, TCR repertoire library preparation and sequencing were carried out by different laboratories using diverse techniques. To estimate repertoire size and how much clonotypes are shared between individuals, the study performed deep sequencing of blood TCR repertoires from roughly five healthy adults.

The paper as a whole reports these results and caveats: The small number of donors limited the genetic and exposure-history diversity represented. Compared with non-shared clonotypes, clonotypes shared by all four sorted-subset donors had higher generation probabilities. Even with the large sequencing depth, rarefaction of the sorted-subset datasets indicated that sequencing was incomplete. Sharing across several donors was observed for around 4.8% of naive CD4, over 3% of naive CD8, about 2.5% of memory CD4, and roughly 0.4% of memory CD8 clonotypes. Naive subsets generally had larger estimated clonotype richness than memory subsets did. Sampling was limited to blood, and TCR repertoires in tissue likely differ from TCR repertoires in blood. Pairwise subsampling led to the expectation that sequencing depth would affect the degree of clonotype sharing among donors.

At the junction V is shortened by 2 bases and J by 9 bases; bases outside the gene matches: 12. Taken from the germline V gene, the CDR1 and CDR2 loops are MDHEN and SYDVKM. The CDR3 spans 16 residues, from the cysteine through the phenylalanine. The retained sequence is limited to the CDR3, 48 bases, with the frame set at the first base. Healthy HIV-negative adults with no recently reported acute infections or vaccinations were included as donors. All donors were Caucasian adults living in Nashville, Tennessee, USA. CD4+ T cells were enriched by magnetic negative selection, after which naive cells were positively selected on CD45RA and the negative fraction was taken as the memory subset. Blood was collected by leukapheresis, and PBMCs were isolated by Ficoll-Histopaque density gradient centrifugation and then cryopreserved in liquid nitrogen vapor phase. Analytical flow cytometry was used to check the purity and quantity of every magnetically sorted T cell population. Genomic DNA was isolated from each sorted fraction and quantified by UV absorbance on a Nanodrop 2000c.

Sequencing was carried out using naive CD4+ T cells from PBMCs. The sample's cell subset or site label, decoded: CD45RA+ positively selected. This TCR derives from a young man in good health. Some clones in this sample may be carry-over from other donors' samples. The V gene is TRBV28 and the J gene is TRBJ2-1; 8 middle bases align to TRBD2. The DNA reads TGTGCCAGCAGTTTACCTTCAGCGGGAGCGATGGGTGAGCAGTTCTTC. Its translation reads: CASSLPSAGAMGEQFF.